The 19 T cell receptor beta chains listed next were all sequenced from one sample in a study of spatial heterogeneity in lung cancer (dated by TCRdb to between 2018 and 2020). Overall study results and their limits: A correlation was observed between the number of expanded intratumoral alpha and beta TCRs and the tumor nonsynonymous mutation count.

Taken with the paper, the label for time point translates to: sample taken at primary tumor resection. What these receptors recognize is not known. Libraries were constructed by 5' RACE. The reads were generated on a NextSeq 500. The public reads were quality trimmed at Q25 with fastp and then assembled into clones with MiXCR by TCRdb, keeping productive beta chains. Each record represents a unique CDR3 protein, reported with the most common genes and DNA among its rows. Counted in this sample were 7,000 to 9,500 distinct CDR3 sequences; less than 9% of them appeared once. Roughly 8.3% of the sample comes from the top ten. This material consisted of lung tumor tissue, taken at surgery. The receptors here all came from a male donor with early-stage non-small cell lung cancer.

This clonotype was found a few times. The DNA of the CDR3 is TGCAGTGCCAGGACTTATCGCTCGGGAGAGCAGTACTTC. Translated: CSARTYRSGEQYF. This chain links TRBV20-1 with TRBJ2-7; tentative D call: TRBD2 (5 bases). The length of the CDR3 is 13 residues. The V end lost 6 bases, the J end lost 7 bases, and 19 bases lay between the germline ends. Germline V CDR1 and CDR2: DFQATT, SNEGSKA (reference sequence).

This clonotype was seen ten or more times. The chain couples TRBV14 to TRBJ2-2; tentatively, D is TRBD2 (6 bases). The V gene lost 5 bases and the J gene lost 5 bases, with 18 bases spanning the gap. CDR1 is SGHDN and CDR2 is FVKESK in the germline V gene. This CDR3 contains 16 residues. The CDR3 DNA follows: TGTGCCAGCAGCGATACGGCGGGGATTTTAACCGGGGAGCTGTTTTTT. Residues: CASSDTAGILTGELFF.

This clonotype was recorded many times. The gene calls are TRBV7-6 and TRBJ2-7, with 13 bases matching TRBD2. Germline V gives CDR1 SGHVS, CDR2 FNYEAQ. J was trimmed by 3 bases and V by 5 bases; bases with no gene match: 4. This CDR3 contains 15 residues. The DNA of the CDR3 is TGTGCCAGCAGCCGCGGACTAGCGGGAGACTACGAGCAGTACTTC. Amino acid sequence: CASSRGLAGDYEQYF. Looking up the rest from reference TRBV7-6 and TRBJ2-7 gives the full variable domain: GAGVSQSPRYKVTKRGQDVALRCDPISGHVSLYWYRQALGQGPEFLTYFNYEAQQDKSGLPNDRFSAERPEGSISTLTIQRTEQRDSAMYRCASSRGLAGDYEQYFGPGTRLTVT.

This clonotype is judged medium-sized. The J gene is TRBJ2-5, the V gene TRBV28; the D gene could be TRBD1 or TRBD2 (7 bases each). Germline V gene lookup returns CDR1 MDHEN and CDR2 SYDVKM. V dropped 8 bases and J dropped 4 bases, with 17 bases sitting between them. CDR3 length equals 14 residues. In DNA form, the CDR3 reads TGTGCCAGCGGACTGACAGGGAGGGGAGAGACCCAGTACTTC. Translating gives CASGLTGRGETQYF.

The chain recombines TRBV27 with TRBJ1-5, with TRBD1 matching 7 bases. Trimming cost V 3 bases and J 4 bases; bases outside gene matches: 6. Per germline, CDR1 MNHEY and CDR2 SMNVEV (reference sequence). The CDR3 is 15 residues long. Here the CDR3 reads CASSFSGTANQPQHF. As DNA, the CDR3 is TGTGCCAGCAGTTTTTCCGGGACAGCTAATCAGCCCCAGCATTTT.

There are a few counts of this clonotype. The chain carries TRBV7-6 and TRBJ2-7; 12 positions agree with TRBD1. The germline V gene encodes CDR1 SGHVS and CDR2 FNYEAQ. The CDR3 totals 16 residues. Trimming removed 5 bases from V and 5 bases from J; junction bases left unmatched: 10. CDR3 in DNA: TGTGCCAGCAGCCCCCACCCGGGACAGGGGGCAAACGAGCAGTACTTC. This sequence encodes CASSPHPGQGANEQYF.

This clonotype is categorized as medium-sized. CDR3 sequence reads: CASSLARGYGGNEQFF. The CDR3 nucleotides read TGTGCCAGCAGCCTTGCCCGGGGTTACGGGGGCAATGAGCAGTTCTTC. V usage is TRBV7-9 and J usage is TRBJ2-1, with D possibly matching TRBD2 (6 bases). Trimming took 5 bases from V and 6 from J, leaving 20 bases between them. The CDR3 runs 16 residues. Germline V CDR1 and CDR2: SEHNR, FQNEAQ (reference sequence).

This clonotype has just a few counts. V usage is TRBV11-2 and J usage is TRBJ2-3; D is undetermined. CDR1 is SGHAT and CDR2 is FQNNGV in the germline V gene. Trimming removed 1 base at V and 1 base at J, with 9 bases between. The CDR3 is made up of 15 amino acids. The CDR3 bases are TGTGCCAGCAGCTTAGGTCCAGCGCGCACAGATACGCAGTATTTT. Translated: CASSLGPARTDTQYF.

This clonotype appeared a few times. This chain connects TRBV29-1 to TRBJ1-4; no firm D call. CDR1 and CDR2 (germline): SQVTM, ANQGSEA. Trimming left V 6 bases short and J 7 bases short, with 18 bases between. The CDR3 covers 14 residues. The CDR3 coding sequence is TGCAGCGTCCCCTCGGAGACATTGGGTGAAAAACTGTTTTTT. Residues: CSVPSETLGEKLFF.

This clonotype qualifies as medium-sized. This chain uses TRBV27 with TRBJ2-7; the D is unclear. Germline V lookup: CDR1 MNHEY, CDR2 SMNVEV (reference sequence). The CDR3 runs 15 residues. V shed 6 bases and J shed 2 bases, with 17 bases lying between them. The CDR3 here is CASSRVRQDTYEQYF. CDR3 bases: TGTGCCAGCAGCCGGGTCCGGCAGGATACCTACGAGCAGTACTTC.

This clonotype is medium-sized (0.01 to 0.1%) in the sample. The rearrangement joins TRBV3-1 to TRBJ1-2, with D possibly being TRBD1 (6 bases). V was cut by 1 base and J by 11 bases, with 8 bases left in between. The germline V gene encodes CDR1 LGHDT and CDR2 YNNKEL (reference sequence). CDR3 length: 11 amino acids. The CDR3 sequence is CASSQGQVYTF. The CDR3 DNA reads TGTGCCAGCAGCCAAGGACAGGTTTACACCTTC.

This clonotype was seen many times. This CDR3 is CSVGEAGNTIYF. For the CDR3, the DNA is TGCAGCGTTGGGGAAGCGGGAAACACCATATATTTT. The V gene is TRBV29-1, the J gene TRBJ1-3; D remains unclear. The CDR3 consists of 12 residues. Per germline, CDR1 SQVTM and CDR2 ANQGSEA. Trimming removed 4 bases from V and 4 bases from J, with 8 bases in between. The full variable domain, with the rest looked up from reference TRBV29-1 and TRBJ1-3, is SAVISQKPSRDICQRGTSLTIQCQVDSQVTMMFWYRQQPGQSLTLIATANQGSEATYESGFVIDKFPISRPNLTFSTLTVSNMSPEDSSIYLCSVGEAGNTIYFGEGSWLTVV.

This clonotype is medium-sized by share. In DNA form, the CDR3 reads TGTGCCAGCAGTACTCTGGGACAGGGAATGAATTCACCCCTCCACTTT. It translates to CASSTLGQGMNSPLHF. V gene TRBV12-3 or TRBV12-4 combines with J gene TRBJ1-6; the match to TRBD1 covers 9 bases. Trimming at V came to 5 bases and at J to 7 bases, leaving 9 bases not matched to a gene. The CDR3 sequence is 16 residues long.

This clonotype is termed medium-sized. This rearrangement joins TRBV6-2 or TRBV6-3 to TRBJ1-5; 8 nucleotides match TRBD1. The length of the CDR3 is 15 residues. CDR1 is MNHEY and CDR2 is SVGEGT in the germline V gene. The J segment lost 4 bases and the V segment lost 8 bases, leaving 10 bases of the junction unmatched. The CDR3: CASSGGLSGNQPQHF. The CDR3 DNA is TGTGCCAGCTCAGGGGGCTTATCTGGTAATCAGCCCCAGCATTTT.

The chain recombines TRBV28 with TRBJ2-5; TRBD1 matches 8 bases. In germline, CDR1 is MDHEN, CDR2 SYDVKM. J was trimmed by 5 bases and V by 2 bases; bases with no gene match: 13. CDR3 length: 17 residues. CDR3 sequence (DNA): TGTGCCAGCAGTTTAATAATGGGACAGGTACGACGGGAGACCCAGTACTTC. Its translation: CASSLIMGQVRRETQYF.

This clonotype was counted at least ten times. The gene calls are TRBV6-7 and TRBJ1-5, with TRBD1 matching 11 bases. TRBV6-7 is an ORF, with its function uncertain. V lost 6 bases and J lost 4; bases outside the gene matches: 11. The CDR3 is made up of 17 amino acids. CDR3 region: CASSETQGQGVNQPQHF. The DNA of the CDR3 is TGTGCCAGCAGCGAGACCCAGGGACAGGGGGTTAATCAGCCCCAGCATTTT.

The chain couples TRBV11-2 to TRBJ2-1; TRBD1 might be the D (5 bases). CDR1 and CDR2 (germline): SGHAT, FQNNGV. The CDR3 length is 13 residues. V was shortened by 1 base and J by 9 bases, with 10 bases between the two germline ends. The CDR3 region is CASSLGGSGEQFF. CDR3 in DNA: TGTGCCAGCAGCTTAGGGGGCAGTGGTGAGCAGTTCTTC.

This clonotype is deemed medium-sized. The chain joins TRBV6-5 to TRBJ2-7, with 9 bases fitting TRBD1. V lost 4 bases to trimming and J lost 6 bases; unmatched junction nucleotides: 4. The germline CDR1 and CDR2 sequences are MNHEY and SVGAGI. This CDR3 comprises 13 residues. CDR3 loop: CASSWETGGEQYF. The CDR3 coding sequence is TGTGCCAGCAGTTGGGAGACAGGGGGCGAGCAGTACTTC.

This clonotype was seen ten or more times. The rearrangement joins TRBV2 to TRBJ1-1, with D possibly matching TRBD1 (5 bases). The V and J ends lost 5 bases and 1 base respectively, with 8 bases between them. The CDR3 is made up of 13 amino acids. CDR1 and CDR2 from the germline V gene are SNHLY and FYNNEI. The CDR3 coding sequence is TGTGCCAGCAGTATTACAGGGAACACTGAAGCTTTCTTT. It translates to CASSITGNTEAFF.